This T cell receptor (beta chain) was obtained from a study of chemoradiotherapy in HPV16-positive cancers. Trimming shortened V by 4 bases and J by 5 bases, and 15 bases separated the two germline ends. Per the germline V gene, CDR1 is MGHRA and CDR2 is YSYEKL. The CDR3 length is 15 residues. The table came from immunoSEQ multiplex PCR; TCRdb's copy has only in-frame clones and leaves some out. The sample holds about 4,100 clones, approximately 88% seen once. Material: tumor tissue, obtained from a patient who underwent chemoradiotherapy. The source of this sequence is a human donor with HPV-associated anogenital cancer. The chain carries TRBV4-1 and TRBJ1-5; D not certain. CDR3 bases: TGCGCCAGCAGCCCCCTCACGCGGGGTGATCAGCCCCAGCATTTT. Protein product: CASSPLTRGDQPQHF.